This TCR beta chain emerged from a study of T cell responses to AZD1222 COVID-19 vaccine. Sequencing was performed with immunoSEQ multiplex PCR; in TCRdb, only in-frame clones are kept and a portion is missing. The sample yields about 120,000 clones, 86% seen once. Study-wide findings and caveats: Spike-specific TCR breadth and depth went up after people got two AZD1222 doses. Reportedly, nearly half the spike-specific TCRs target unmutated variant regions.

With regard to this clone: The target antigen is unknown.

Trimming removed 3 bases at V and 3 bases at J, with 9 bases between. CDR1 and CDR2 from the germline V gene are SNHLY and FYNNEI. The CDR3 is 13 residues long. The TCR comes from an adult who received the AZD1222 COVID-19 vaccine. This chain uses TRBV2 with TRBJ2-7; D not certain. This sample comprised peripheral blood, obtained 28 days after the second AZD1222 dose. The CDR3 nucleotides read TGTGCCAGCAGTGAGCGGACGGGCTACGAGCAGTACTTC. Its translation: CASSERTGYEQYF.